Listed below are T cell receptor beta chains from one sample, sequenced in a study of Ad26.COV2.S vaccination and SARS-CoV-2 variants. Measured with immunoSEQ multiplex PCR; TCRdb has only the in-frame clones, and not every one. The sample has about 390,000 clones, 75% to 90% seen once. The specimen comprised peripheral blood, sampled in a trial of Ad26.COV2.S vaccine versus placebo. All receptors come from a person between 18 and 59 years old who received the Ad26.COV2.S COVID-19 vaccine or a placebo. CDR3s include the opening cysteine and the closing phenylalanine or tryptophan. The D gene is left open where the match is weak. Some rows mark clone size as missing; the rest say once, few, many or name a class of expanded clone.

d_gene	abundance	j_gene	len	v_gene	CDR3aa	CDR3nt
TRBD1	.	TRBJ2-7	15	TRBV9	CASREETGDTYEQYF	TGTGCCAGCAGGGAGGAAACAGGGGATACCTACGAGCAGTACTTC
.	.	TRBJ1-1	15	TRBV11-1	CASRSWRGWDTEAFF	TGTGCCAGCAGATCCTGGAGGGGCTGGGACACTGAAGCTTTCTTT
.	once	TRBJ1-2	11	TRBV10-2	CASSESSSYTF	TGCGCCAGCAGTGAGTCTTCGAGCTACACCTTC
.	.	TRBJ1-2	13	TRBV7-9	CASSLQGEGGYTF	TGTGCCAGCAGCCTACAAGGAGAGGGTGGCTACACCTTC
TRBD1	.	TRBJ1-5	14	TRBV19	CASRPGQFNQPQHF	TGTGCCAGTAGACCGGGACAGTTCAATCAGCCCCAGCATTTT
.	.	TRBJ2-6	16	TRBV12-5	CASDRDRPRGANVLTF	TGTGCTAGTGATCGCGACAGGCCTAGGGGGGCCAACGTCCTGACTTTC
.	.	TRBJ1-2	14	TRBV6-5	CASRLTAPNYGYTF	TGTGCCAGCAGATTGACAGCGCCTAACTATGGCTACACCTTC
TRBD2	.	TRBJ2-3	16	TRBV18	CASSSGLAGGTDTQYF	TGTGCCAGCTCATCCGGACTAGCGGGGGGCACAGATACGCAGTATTTT
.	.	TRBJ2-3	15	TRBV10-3	CAISLGRGTADTQYF	TGTGCCATCAGCCTAGGGAGGGGGACAGCAGATACGCAGTATTTT
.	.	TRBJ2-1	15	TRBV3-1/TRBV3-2	CASSQPSRGHNEQFF	TGTGCCAGCAGCCAACCTAGCAGGGGTCACAATGAGCAGTTCTTC
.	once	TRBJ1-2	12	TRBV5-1	CASSQGGNGYTF	TGCGCCAGCAGCCAGGGCGGTAATGGCTACACCTTC
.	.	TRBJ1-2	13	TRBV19	CASSKSLNYGYTF	TGTGCCAGTAGTAAGAGCTTAAACTATGGCTACACCTTC
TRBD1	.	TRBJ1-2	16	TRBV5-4	CASSLAMDRGVYGYTF	TGTGCCAGCAGCTTGGCCATGGACAGGGGGGTCTATGGCTACACCTTC
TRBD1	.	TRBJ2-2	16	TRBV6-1	CASSDTGTVNTGELFF	TGTGCCAGCAGTGACACCGGGACAGTGAACACCGGGGAGCTGTTTTTT
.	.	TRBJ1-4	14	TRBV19	CASSIRRNHEKLFF	TGTGCCAGTAGTATTCGGCGGAACCATGAAAAACTGTTTTTT
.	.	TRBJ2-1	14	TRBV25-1	CASSEAFRAAEQFF	TGTGCCAGCAGTGAGGCTTTTCGGGCAGCCGAGCAGTTCTTC
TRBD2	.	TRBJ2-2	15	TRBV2	CASSFGLAATGELFF	TGTGCCAGCAGTTTTGGACTAGCCGCCACCGGGGAGCTGTTTTTT
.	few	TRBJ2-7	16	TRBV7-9	CASSPLHKGFAYEQYF	TGTGCCAGCAGCCCTCTACACAAGGGGTTCGCCTACGAGCAGTACTTC
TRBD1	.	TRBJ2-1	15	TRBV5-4	CASSLEGAPYNEQFF	TGTGCCAGCAGCTTGGAGGGGGCCCCCTACAATGAGCAGTTCTTC
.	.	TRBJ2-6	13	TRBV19	CASSPSGANVLTF	TGTGCCAGTAGTCCCTCTGGGGCCAACGTCCTGACTTTC
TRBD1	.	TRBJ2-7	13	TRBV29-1	CSVTTGVSYEQYF	TGCAGCGTTACAACAGGGGTCTCCTACGAGCAGTACTTC
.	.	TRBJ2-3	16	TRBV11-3	CASSLDTGAVGNTQYF	TGTGCCAGCAGCTTAGATACTGGGGCCGTTGGGAATACGCAGTATTTT
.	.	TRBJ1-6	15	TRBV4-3	CASSQDRGYGSPLHF	TGCGCCAGCAGCCAAGATCGAGGGTACGGTTCACCCCTCCACTTT
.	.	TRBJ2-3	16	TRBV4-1	CASSQEEGGDTDTQYF	TGCGCCAGCAGCCAAGAAGAGGGGGGAGACACAGATACGCAGTATTTT
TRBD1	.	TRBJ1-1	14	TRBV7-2	CASSFTGGKGEAFF	TGTGCCAGCAGCTTCACAGGGGGCAAGGGTGAAGCTTTCTTT
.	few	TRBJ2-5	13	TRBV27	CASSLSIGETQYF	TGTGCCAGCAGTTTATCGATCGGGGAGACCCAGTACTTC
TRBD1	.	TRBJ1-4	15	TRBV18	CASSPSQGAREKLFF	TGTGCCAGCTCACCGTCACAGGGGGCTCGTGAAAAACTGTTTTTT